Listed below are T cell receptor beta chains from one sample, sequenced in a study of shared clonotypes between healthy human individuals. Produced via immunoSEQ multiplex PCR; TCRdb's table is partial and in-frame only. Here the sample spans about 1.1 million clones, 60% to 85% being singletons. Source material: memory CD4+ T cells from PBMCs. Receptor source: a man between 18 and 29 years old in good health. Some clones in this sample may be carry-over from other donors' samples. Each CDR3 is given with its conserved first and last residue. The D gene is left open where the match is weak. The size of a clone is reported for some rows only, either as once, few or many, or as a class for expanded clones.

- TRBJ1-1 TRBV2 - CASAGLRNTEAFF TGTGCCAGCGCGGGACTCAGGAACACTGAAGCTTTCTTT
- TRBJ2-1 TRBV11-3 - CASSSGPPGDPLGSRQFF TGTGCCAGCAGCTCGGGACCGCCAGGGGACCCACTGGGGTCGCGTCAGTTCTTC
TRBD2 TRBJ2-1 TRBV9 - CASSVEASGSNEQFF TGTGCCAGCAGCGTAGAGGCTAGCGGGAGCAATGAGCAGTTCTTC
- TRBJ1-5 TRBV6-5 - CASRFDRYSNQPQHF TGTGCCAGCAGATTTGACAGATATAGCAATCAGCCCCAGCATTTT
- TRBJ2-5 TRBV6-5 - CASSYVGKETQYF TGTGCCAGCAGTTACGTGGGAAAAGAGACCCAGTACTTC
- TRBJ1-1 TRBV9 - CASTPGSRNTEAFF TGTGCCAGCACCCCCGGAAGTAGGAACACTGAAGCTTTCTTT
TRBD2 TRBJ2-2 TRBV28 - CASSLRSLGLAGVETGELFF TGTGCCAGCAGTCTTCGAAGTCTGGGACTAGCGGGAGTGGAAACCGGGGAGCTGTTTTTT
- TRBJ2-5 TRBV28 - CASSLRGPRTETQYF TGTGCCAGCAGTTTACGGGGGCCTAGGACAGAGACCCAGTACTTC
- TRBJ1-5 TRBV28 - CASSSPGGGGEPQHF TGTGCCAGCAGTTCCCCTGGCGGGGGGGGAGAGCCCCAGCATTTT
- TRBJ2-5 TRBV7-9 - CASSRTESTKETQYF TGTGCCAGCAGCCGAACGGAGTCTACTAAAGAGACCCAGTACTTC
- TRBJ2-7 TRBV27 - CASSLSRQSVDEQYF TGTGCCAGCAGTTTATCCCGACAATCGGTCGACGAGCAGTACTTC
- TRBJ1-2 TRBV7-9 - CASSLGSQFGMGYGYTF TGTGCCAGCAGCTTAGGGTCCCAATTCGGGATGGGCTATGGCTACACCTTC
- TRBJ1-1 TRBV19 - CASSLIPIATEAFF TGTGCCAGTAGCCTAATTCCCATCGCCACTGAAGCTTTCTTT
- TRBJ2-7 TRBV5-6 - CASSLQGGGYEQYF TGTGCCAGCAGCTTGCAGGGTGGTGGCTACGAGCAGTACTTC
TRBD2 TRBJ2-7 TRBV4-2 - CASSQESIAGGPSYEQYF TGTGCCAGCAGCCAAGAAAGTATAGCGGGAGGGCCCTCCTACGAGCAGTACTTC
TRBD2 TRBJ2-7 TRBV15 - CATSRGGLAGDHEQYF TGTGCCACCAGCAGAGGCGGACTAGCGGGAGATCACGAGCAGTACTTC
- TRBJ2-7 TRBV9 many CASSGSSTGTGYEQYF TGTGCCAGCAGCGGGTCCTCGACAGGGACTGGCTACGAGCAGTACTTC
TRBD1 TRBJ1-2 TRBV18 - CASSPPSGQAPLYGYTF TGTGCCAGCTCACCACCGTCGGGACAGGCCCCTCTTTATGGCTACACCTTC
- TRBJ1-1 TRBV29-1 - CSVEKGENTEAFF TGCAGCGTTGAAAAGGGTGAGAACACTGAAGCTTTCTTT
- TRBJ2-5 TRBV19 - CASSIGREETQYF TGTGCCAGTAGTATAGGTCGAGAAGAGACCCAGTACTTC
- TRBJ2-2 TRBV5-4 few CASSLPRRDGGELFF TGTGCCAGCAGCTTGCCCAGGCGGGACGGCGGGGAGCTGTTTTTT
TRBD1 TRBJ1-1 TRBV5-1 - CASSHGQGNTEAFF TGCGCCAGCAGCCACGGACAGGGAAACACTGAAGCTTTCTTT
- TRBJ2-5 TRBV28 - CASSSLQETQYF TGTGCCAGCAGTTCCCTCCAAGAGACCCAGTACTTC
- TRBJ1-2 TRBV5-1 - CASSLEPGTNYGYTF TGCGCCAGCAGCTTGGAACCAGGGACTAACTATGGCTACACCTTC
TRBD1 TRBJ1-4 TRBV6-1 once CASRSGTANEKLFF TGTGCCAGCCGGAGCGGGACAGCCAATGAAAAACTGTTTTTT
- TRBJ1-4 TRBV28 once CASSFPTRSEKLFF TGTGCCAGCAGTTTCCCCACAAGGAGCGAAAAACTGTTTTTT
TRBD2 TRBJ2-3 TRBV6-1 - CASSEGRARTSPTDTQYF TGTGCCAGCAGTGAAGGACGGGCACGGACTAGCCCCACAGATACGCAGTATTTT
- TRBJ2-7 TRBV25-1 many CASSELKIWHEQYF TGTGCCAGCAGTGAATTGAAGATCTGGCACGAGCAGTACTTC
- TRBJ1-5 TRBV5-8 - CASSLSQHQPQHF TGTGCCAGCAGCTTGAGTCAGCATCAGCCCCAGCATTTT
- TRBJ2-3 TRBV2 - CASNDGVWAGSTDTQYF TGTGCCAGCAATGATGGAGTCTGGGCGGGGAGCACAGATACGCAGTATTTT